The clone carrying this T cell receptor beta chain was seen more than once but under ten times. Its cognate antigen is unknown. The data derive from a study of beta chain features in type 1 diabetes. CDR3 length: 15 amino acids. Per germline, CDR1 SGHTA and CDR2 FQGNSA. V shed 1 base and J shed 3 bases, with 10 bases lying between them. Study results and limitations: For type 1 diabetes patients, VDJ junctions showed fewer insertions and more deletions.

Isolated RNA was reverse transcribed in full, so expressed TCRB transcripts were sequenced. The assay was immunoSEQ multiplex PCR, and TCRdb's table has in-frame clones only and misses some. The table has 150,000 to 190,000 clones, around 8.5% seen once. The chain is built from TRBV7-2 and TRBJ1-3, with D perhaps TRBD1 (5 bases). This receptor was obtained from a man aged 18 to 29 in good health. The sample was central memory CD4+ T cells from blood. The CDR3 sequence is CASSLVGGSGNTIYF. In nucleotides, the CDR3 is TGTGCCAGCAGCTTAGTCGGGGGAAGTGGAAACACCATATATTTT.